What follows are 20 T cell receptor beta chains derived from one specimen sequenced in a study of monozygotic twins with inflammatory bowel disease. Using the 5' RACE reads, TCRdb records one entry per CDR3 protein without DNA. Recorded for this sample: about 450,000 distinct CDR3 sequences. The sample was blood. Source of these receptors: a human donor with ulcerative colitis or Crohn's disease, or a healthy co-twin of an affected twin (not recorded which).

The rearrangement joins TRBV5-6 to TRBJ2-2; TCRdb outputs TRBD2, but without DNA this stays unchecked. This CDR3 comprises 14 residues. Per the germline V gene, CDR1 is SGHDT and CDR2 is YYEEEE. This CDR3 reads CASSQSPNTGELFF.

The chain employs TRBV4-1 and TRBJ1-3. CDR3 length: 16 amino acids. The germline gives CDR1 MGHRA, CDR2 YSYEKL. The CDR3 spells CASSQEGLGTGNTIYF.

The chain employs TRBV19 and TRBJ2-3; TCRdb reports TRBD2, a call that lacks DNA to check it against. Germline V CDR1 and CDR2: LNHDA, SQIVND (reference sequence). This CDR3 spans 15 amino acids. Here the CDR3 reads CASGVAGARTDTQYF.

The chain has TRBV19 and TRBJ1-2; with no DNA, the TCRdb D assignment of TRBD1 cannot be verified. The CDR3 totals 13 residues. Germline-derived CDR1 and CDR2 are LNHDA and SQIVND (reference sequence). The CDR3 loop reads CASRGQGQNGYTF.

V usage is TRBV5-6 and J usage is TRBJ2-1. Germline V CDR1 and CDR2: SGHDT, YYEEEE. The CDR3 consists of 15 residues. This chain's CDR3 is CASSFYQARYNEQFF.

The V and J genes are TRBV4-1 and TRBJ2-2; the D gene TCRdb calls, TRBD1, cannot be checked with no DNA. CDR3 length: 16 residues. Germline CDR1 reads MGHRA; CDR2 reads YSYEKL. CDR3 sequence: CASSQVKGSWAGELFF.

The chain combines TRBV7-9 with TRBJ1-2; TCRdb's D call, TRBD1, is unchecked because there is no DNA. CDR3 length: 13 amino acids. CDR1 and CDR2 from the germline V gene are SEHNR and FQNEAQ (reference sequence). The CDR3 region is CAIRGTVGYGYTF.

V and J are TRBV5-4 and TRBJ2-1; TCRdb designates TRBD1, a call that cannot be tested without DNA. The CDR3 consists of 15 residues. Germline CDR1 SGHNT, CDR2 YYREEE (reference sequence). The CDR3 reads CASSPPPSSYNEQFF.

V is TRBV2 and J is TRBJ2-7. This CDR3 has 11 residues. CDR1 is SNHLY and CDR2 is FYNNEI in the germline V gene. The CDR3: CASSESTEQYF.

The V gene is TRBV27, the J gene TRBJ1-2. Germline V CDR1 and CDR2: MNHEY, SMNVEV (reference sequence). CDR3 length equals 13 residues. CDR3 residues: CASSLGEEYGYTF.

The V gene is TRBV10-3, the J gene TRBJ2-5; TCRdb lists TRBD2, though no DNA is available to test this call. This CDR3 region has 15 residues. Germline V lookup: CDR1 ENHRY, CDR2 SYGVKD. CDR3 residues: CAISEDGLAGGPLYF.

V and J are TRBV5-4 and TRBJ1-3. The CDR3 is made up of 13 amino acids. Germline values: CDR1 SGHNT, CDR2 YYREEE (reference sequence). CDR3 region: CASRKNSGNTIYF.

This chain joins TRBV18 and TRBJ1-5; TCRdb names TRBD1, which stays unverified in the absence of DNA. In germline, CDR1 is KGHSH, CDR2 LQKENI. The CDR3 covers 18 residues. The CDR3 spells CASSPVGLTGGLNQPQHF.

The chain uses TRBV2 and TRBJ2-5; the TCRdb call, TRBD2, lacks DNA for checking. The CDR3 has 17 residues. CDR1 SNHLY and CDR2 FYNNEI come from the germline V gene. The CDR3 loop is CASSEFAASGDQETQYF. Drawing the rest from reference TRBV2 and TRBJ2-5, the complete variable domain is EPEVTQTPSHQVTQMGQEVILRCVPISNHLYFYWYRQILGQKVEFLVSFYNNEISEKSEIFDDQFSVERPDGSNFTLKIRSTKLEDSAMYFCASSEFAASGDQETQYFGPGTRLLVL.

This CDR3 is CSARAISGGSSGANVLTF. V and J are TRBV20-1 and TRBJ2-6; TCRdb returns TRBD1, unconfirmable since there is no DNA. There are 18 residues in the CDR3. Germline CDR1 and CDR2: DFQATT and SNEGSKA (reference sequence).

V usage is TRBV5-1 and J usage is TRBJ2-1; TCRdb's D call, TRBD1, is unchecked because there is no DNA. The CDR3 covers 14 residues. Germline CDR1 and CDR2: SGHRS and YFSETQ. CDR3 amino acids: CASSLDFLGGEQFF.

The rearrangement uses TRBV15 and TRBJ2-1; TCRdb's D call of TRBD1 is untestable without DNA. CDR1 is LNHNV and CDR2 is YYDKDF in the germline V gene (reference sequence). The CDR3 length is 16 residues. The chain's CDR3 is CATSRNPGQGPNEQFF.

This chain links TRBV20-1 with TRBJ1-1. Germline V gene lookup returns CDR1 DFQATT and CDR2 SNEGSKA (reference sequence). This CDR3 region has 15 residues. CDR3 protein: CSARDYQRLNTEAFF.

V gene TRBV10-3 combines with J gene TRBJ2-5; TCRdb's D gene call, TRBD1, goes unchecked for lack of DNA. Looked up from germline, CDR1 is ENHRY and CDR2 is SYGVKD. The CDR3 consists of 13 residues. CDR3 residues: CATKGVVQETQYF.

The chain recombines TRBV20-1 with TRBJ2-1; the TCRdb call, TRBD1, lacks DNA for checking. This CDR3 has 16 residues. Germline CDR1 DFQATT, CDR2 SNEGSKA (reference sequence). The CDR3 reads CSARAGGLRSYNEQFF.